A selection of T cell receptor beta chains follows, all from one sample in a study of memory CD4+ T cells and cytomegalovirus serostatus. Method: immunoSEQ multiplex PCR; TCRdb's copy keeps in-frame clones and lacks some. Of fewer than 40,000 clones listed, 70% to 85% were seen once; the top ten hold roughly 5.7%. The specimen sequenced was memory CD4+ T cells from blood. The receptors originated from an adult in good health and CMV-seropositive. The CDR3 runs from the conserved cysteine through the conserved F or W. D genes are given only for firm matches. The size entry is marked missing in some rows and otherwise reads once, few, many or a size class.

>TRBV7-2|TRBJ1-2|few|-
TGTGCCAGCAGCTCCAGGGTATTAACTAACTATGGCTACACCTTC
CASSSRVLTNYGYTF
>TRBV29-1|TRBJ2-7|-|TRBD1
TGCAGCGTCGGTTTCGGGACAGAAATTTCCTACGAGCAGTACTTC
CSVGFGTEISYEQYF
>TRBV29-1|TRBJ2-1|-|-
TGCAGCGTTCCGGGCAGGGTAGTCTACAATGAGCAGTTCTTC
CSVPGRVVYNEQFF
>TRBV6-1|TRBJ1-1|-|-
TGTGCCAGCAGTCCAAGATATCTGAACACTGAAGCTTTCTTT
CASSPRYLNTEAFF
>TRBV7-2|TRBJ2-2|-|-
TGTGCCAGCAGCCATTATACGAACACCGGGGAGCTGTTTTTT
CASSHYTNTGELFF
>TRBV6-6|TRBJ1-2|-|-
TGTGCCACCGCTGGGCAGAAGGCCCATGGCTACACCTTC
CATAGQKAHGYTF
>TRBV5-1|TRBJ2-5|-|-
TGCGCCAGCAGCTTGGGACAGGACTTAACAGAGACCCAGTACTTC
CASSLGQDLTETQYF
>TRBV27|TRBJ1-4|-|-
TGTGCCAGCAGTTTATACAGGGATGAAAAACTGTTTTTT
CASSLYRDEKLFF
>TRBV5-8|TRBJ2-5|few|TRBD2
TGTGCCAGCAGCGTAGGGACTAGGGGGGAGACCCAGTACTTC
CASSVGTRGETQYF
>TRBV27|TRBJ1-5|-|-
TGTGCCAGCAGTTCCCCTCTAAGAAATCAGCCCCAGCATTTT
CASSSPLRNQPQHF
>TRBV4-2|TRBJ2-5|-|-
TGTGCCAGCAGCCAAGGTCCGGGGGCGCGAGAGACCCAGTACTTC
CASSQGPGARETQYF
>TRBV5-1|TRBJ2-7|-|-
TGCGCCAGCAGCGGCCAAGGCCTGTCCTACGAGCAGTACTTC
CASSGQGLSYEQYF
>TRBV4-2|TRBJ2-1|few|-
TGTGCCAGCAGCCCCCAGGGGGGCAATGAGCAGTTCTTC
CASSPQGGNEQFF
>TRBV20-1|TRBJ2-7|-|-
TGCAGTGCTGGCCCCACCAGCGTGCAGTACTTC
CSAGPTSVQYF
>TRBV5-5|TRBJ1-2|-|-
TGTGCCAGCAGCTTGGAGGCAGGGGATGGGTATGGCTACACCTTC
CASSLEAGDGYGYTF
>TRBV27|TRBJ1-4|-|TRBD1
TGTGCCAGCAGTTCCTTTGGGACAGGGGAGGAAAAACTGTTTTTT
CASSSFGTGEEKLFF
>TRBV7-2|TRBJ2-1|-|-
TGTGCCAGCAGCTTAGAAGGGGCGGTGATAAATGAGCAGTTCTTC
CASSLEGAVINEQFF
>TRBV7-3|TRBJ2-7|once|TRBD1
TGTGCCAGCAGCTTAGAGGGGGCTAGTCTCTACGAGCAGTACTTC
CASSLEGASLYEQYF
>TRBV7-2|TRBJ2-1|-|-
TGTGCCAGCAGCTTACTAGGGGTCTCCTACAATGAGCAGTTCTTC
CASSLLGVSYNEQFF
>TRBV9|TRBJ1-4|few|-
TGTGCCAGTTCCTGGGGCACAACTAATGAAAAACTGTTTTTT
CASSWGTTNEKLFF
>TRBV5-4|TRBJ2-1|-|TRBD2
TGTGCCAGCAGCTCAAAAAACGGGACTAGCGGGGGGAGAGTGCAGTTCTTC
CASSSKNGTSGGRVQFF
>TRBV11-2|TRBJ2-3|-|-
TGTGCCAGCAGCCCGGGGGCCTGGCAGTTAACAGATACGCAGTATTTT
CASSPGAWQLTDTQYF
>TRBV18|TRBJ1-1|-|-
TGTGCCAGCTCCCCAAGGGGTGAGTTGAACACTGAAGCTTTCTTT
CASSPRGELNTEAFF
>TRBV7-7|TRBJ2-1|-|TRBD2
TGTGCTAGCAGCCCTAGCGGGAGGGCCGGTGAGCAGTTCTTC
CASSPSGRAGEQFF
>TRBV6-1|TRBJ2-1|-|TRBD2
TGTGCCAGCAGTGAACCGGGACTAGCGTTTAATGAGCAGTTCTTC
CASSEPGLAFNEQFF
>TRBV29-1|TRBJ2-7|-|TRBD2
TGCAGCGCCCAAGCGGGGGGGATCTACGAGCAGTACTTC
CSAQAGGIYEQYF
>TRBV6-5|TRBJ2-7|-|-
TGTGCCAGCAGTCGGACTGTCCCTTACGAGCAGTACTTC
CASSRTVPYEQYF
>TRBV2|TRBJ1-1|-|-
TGTGCCAGCAGAGATTTATCGAGGGCAATGGCTCTCACTGAAGCTTTCTTT
CASRDLSRAMALTEAFF
>TRBV7-3|TRBJ1-5|-|-
TGTGCCAGCAGCTTACGGGGGGCCCTTAGCAATCAGCCCCAGCATTTT
CASSLRGALSNQPQHF
>TRBV7-2|TRBJ2-5|once|TRBD2
TGTGCCAGCAGCCCCGGGACTAGAAGTGGGGAGACCCAGTACTTC
CASSPGTRSGETQYF
>TRBV27|TRBJ1-2|-|TRBD1
TGTGCCAGCAGTTACAAATCGACAGGGTTTGGCTACACCTTC
CASSYKSTGFGYTF
>TRBV7-9|TRBJ2-1|few|-
TGTGCCAGCACCCTCTGGGGGGTGGATGAGCAGTTCTTC
CASTLWGVDEQFF
>TRBV29-1|TRBJ1-2|-|-
TGCAGCGTTGGTGAGACCTATGGCTACACCTTC
CSVGETYGYTF
>TRBV5-1|TRBJ2-2|-|-
TGCGCCAGCAGCTTGGACTTAGGGGGGACCGGGGAGCTGTTTTTT
CASSLDLGGTGELFF
>TRBV7-6|TRBJ2-7|-|-
TGTGCCAGCAGCCGAGCAGGGGCTTCCTACGAGCAGTACTTC
CASSRAGASYEQYF
>TRBV28|TRBJ1-5|once|-
TGTGCCAGCATCGAGAAGAGAGGCTATCAGCCCCAGCATTTT
CASIEKRGYQPQHF
>TRBV28|TRBJ1-1|-|-
TGTGCCAGCAGTTTTCTCGGGGGGAGGACTTCCACTGAAGCTTTCTTT
CASSFLGGRTSTEAFF
>TRBV5-1|TRBJ1-4|few|-
TGCGCCAGCAGCTTGGCCCCCCCAGGGGCAGGGGAAAAACTGTTTTTT
CASSLAPPGAGEKLFF
>TRBV7-2|TRBJ1-1|-|-
TGTGCCAGCAGCTATGGGGGGAACACTGAAGCTTTCTTT
CASSYGGNTEAFF
>TRBV18|TRBJ1-4|-|-
TGTGCCAGCTCATCAGGGGCTACGGGGGAAAAACTGTTTTTT
CASSSGATGEKLFF
>TRBV10-3|TRBJ2-1|few|-
TGTGCCATCAGTGGGGAAGTCTCCTACAATGAGCAGTTCTTC
CAISGEVSYNEQFF
>TRBV2|TRBJ2-3|-|-
TGTGCCAGCAGCGCAACCAGCACAGATACGCAGTATTTT
CASSATSTDTQYF
>TRBV6-6|TRBJ2-7|-|TRBD2
TGTGCCAGCAGAGATGGACTAGCGGGGGATCTCGACGAGCAGTACTTC
CASRDGLAGDLDEQYF
>TRBV9|TRBJ1-1|-|TRBD1
TGTGCCAGCAGCGTAGGGGGGGGAACAGGGGATAACACTGAAGCTTTCTTT
CASSVGGGTGDNTEAFF
>TRBV11-1|TRBJ2-3|-|TRBD1
TGTGCCAGCAGCTCCGGGACAGGGAGGACAGATACGCAGTATTTT
CASSSGTGRTDTQYF
>TRBV5-1|TRBJ1-2|-|TRBD1
TGCGCCAGCGGTTCCGGGACAGGGGGAGAGGGCTACACCTTC
CASGSGTGGEGYTF
>TRBV11-2|TRBJ1-3|-|-
TGTGCCAGCAGCTTAGACTTTGGTTCTGGAAACACCATATATTTT
CASSLDFGSGNTIYF
>TRBV5-1|TRBJ1-2|-|-
TGCGCCAGCAGCTCAGACCCAGGGAGTGGCTACACCTTC
CASSSDPGSGYTF
>TRBV7-6|TRBJ1-6|-|-
TGTGCCAGCAGCTTAGGAGCCGGACGGGTAAGCTCCTATAATTCACCCCTCCACTTT
CASSLGAGRVSSYNSPLHF
>TRBV7-6|TRBJ2-1|-|-
TGTGCCAGCAGCTTCTCGTTGGGGAATGAGCAGTTCTTC
CASSFSLGNEQFF
>TRBV5-8|TRBJ1-2|-|-
TGTGCCAGCAGCCCTGACAGCTCAACCTATGGCTACACCTTC
CASSPDSSTYGYTF
>TRBV5-4|TRBJ2-4|once|TRBD2
TGTGCCAGCAGCTTAGACCGGGGGGACATTCAGTACTTC
CASSLDRGDIQYF
>TRBV4-3|TRBJ2-3|-|-
TGCGCCAGCAGCCAAGAGCCCAGGACTACAGATACGCAGTATTTT
CASSQEPRTTDTQYF
>TRBV2|TRBJ2-1|-|-
TGTGCCAGCAGTGAAGAGGGACTCCTCTACAATGAGCAGTTCTTC
CASSEEGLLYNEQFF
>TRBV19|TRBJ1-4|-|TRBD1
TGTGCCAGTAGTCGCGGACAGGGGTCTTCTTCAACTAATGAAAAACTGTTTTTT
CASSRGQGSSSTNEKLFF
>TRBV7-2|TRBJ2-7|-|-
TGTGCCAGCAGCTCCGCCGGGTACGAGCAGTACTTC
CASSSAGYEQYF
>TRBV6-1|TRBJ2-1|-|-
TGTGCCAGCAGCTCCCCCTACAATGAGCAGTTCTTC
CASSSPYNEQFF